Below, one T cell receptor (beta chain) is given with its context. This table comes from immunoSEQ multiplex PCR, and its TCRdb copy is limited to in-frame clones, with some not included. The table lists under 40,000 clones, 80% to 95% of them singletons. The germline V gene has CDR1 MDHEN and CDR2 SYDVKM. Trimming stripped 4 bases from V and 2 bases from J, with 3 bases between. The CDR3 loop spans 11 amino acids. This entry belongs to a study of PD-L1 blockade in urothelial cancer. This chain links TRBV28 with TRBJ2-7; the D is unclear. The TCR originated in a man in his sixties or seventies with urothelial cancer. The sample here was PBMCs, taken around atezolizumab (anti-PD-L1) treatment. CDR3 residues: CASSSAYEQYF. As DNA, the CDR3 is TGTGCCAGCAGTTCCGCCTACGAGCAGTACTTC.